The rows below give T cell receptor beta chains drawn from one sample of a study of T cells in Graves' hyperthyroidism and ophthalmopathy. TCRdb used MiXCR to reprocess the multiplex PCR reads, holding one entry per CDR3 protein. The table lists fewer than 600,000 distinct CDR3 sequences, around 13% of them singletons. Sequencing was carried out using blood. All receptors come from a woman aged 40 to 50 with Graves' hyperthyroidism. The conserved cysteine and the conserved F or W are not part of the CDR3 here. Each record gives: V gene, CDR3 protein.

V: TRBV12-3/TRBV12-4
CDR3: ASSWSQGAITDTQY

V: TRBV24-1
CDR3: ATRGQLGDTQY

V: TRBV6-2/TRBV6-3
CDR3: ASSSYRAVNYGYT

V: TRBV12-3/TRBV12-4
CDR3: ASSFNTQY

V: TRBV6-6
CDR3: ASSYSEGSTDTQY

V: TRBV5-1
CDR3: ASSKDVRYEQY

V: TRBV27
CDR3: ASRDRDPSCEQY

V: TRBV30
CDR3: AWETGRAYEQY

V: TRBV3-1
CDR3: ASSLGRSSGNTIY

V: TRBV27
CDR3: ASNQPGCRY

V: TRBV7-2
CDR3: ASSLSGLNTDTQY

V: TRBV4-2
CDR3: ASSQDFSVSYEQY

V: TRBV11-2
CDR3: ASLRLAAQETQY

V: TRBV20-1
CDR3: SAPEGPVNEQF

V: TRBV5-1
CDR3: ASSSSGSGRPGEQF

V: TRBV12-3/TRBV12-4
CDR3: ASSFDRTYNEQF

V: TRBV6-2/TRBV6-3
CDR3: ASSYLGGEQF

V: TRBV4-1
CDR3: ASSQAGLAGGNEQF

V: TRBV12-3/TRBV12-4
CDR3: ASSLGEISYTDTQY

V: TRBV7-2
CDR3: ASSISRSGEQF

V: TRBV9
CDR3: ASSGQGAKDTEAF

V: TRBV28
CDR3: ASSLRQGGANQPQH

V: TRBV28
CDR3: ASSLRQVNSPLH

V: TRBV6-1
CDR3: ASKARGTTGELF

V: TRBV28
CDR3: ASSSGLDIQY

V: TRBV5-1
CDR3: ASSPRPKETQY

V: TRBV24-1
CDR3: ATKGVGAEAF

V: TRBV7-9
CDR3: ASSTTGGGYGYT

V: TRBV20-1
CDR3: SARREKLF

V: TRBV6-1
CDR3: ASSEALAGGLGYNEQF

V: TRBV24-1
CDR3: ATSDLKYEQY

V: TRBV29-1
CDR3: SVTLDGELF

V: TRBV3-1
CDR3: ASSHQQGPAEEQY

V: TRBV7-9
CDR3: ASSPWTSYNEQF

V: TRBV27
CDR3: ASSFVAGGEQY

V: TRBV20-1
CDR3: SARKDNEQY

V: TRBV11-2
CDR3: ASSIGGSGSHYEQY

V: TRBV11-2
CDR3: ASSLQGYDQPQH

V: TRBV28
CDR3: ASSPPGASGNTIY

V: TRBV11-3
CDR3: ASSKDSTADTQY

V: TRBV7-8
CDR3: ASSLDGSGYNEQF

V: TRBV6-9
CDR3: ASSLRDPYYYGYT

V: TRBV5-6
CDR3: ASSLEIGGTYEQY

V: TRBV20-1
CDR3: SANTVSSYEQY

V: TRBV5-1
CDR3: ASSLDGRGSTDTQY

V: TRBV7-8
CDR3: ASSLASTLSTDTQY

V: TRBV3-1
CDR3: ASSRYLGVSMDTQY

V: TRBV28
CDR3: ASSLVSSSSPTTYEQY

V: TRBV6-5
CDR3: ASTPSGTANTGELF

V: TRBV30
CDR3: AWSPGGAYEQY

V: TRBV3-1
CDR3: ASSQHIDTQY

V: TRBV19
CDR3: ASSIPGIYGYT

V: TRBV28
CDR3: ASSSTLDRGKFGNTIY

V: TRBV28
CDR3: ASSPDGTSGNTIY

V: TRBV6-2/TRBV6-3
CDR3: ASSYSGTSGTDTQY